Following are 30 T cell receptor beta chains from one sample sequenced in a study of T cell responses to AZD1222 COVID-19 vaccine. Using immunoSEQ multiplex PCR, the repertoire was profiled, and TCRdb retains in-frame clones only, with some absent. The sample contains fewer than 200,000 clones, approximately 90% of which appear only once. Sample: peripheral blood, taken 28 days after the second dose of the MenACWY control vaccine. The receptors come from an adult who received the MenACWY meningococcal vaccine as a control.

The chain recombines TRBV5-5 with TRBJ2-3; the match to TRBD1 covers 9 bases. This CDR3 is 15 amino acids long. Germline CDR1 reads SGHKS; CDR2 reads YYEKEE (reference sequence). The V gene end was trimmed by 1 base and the J gene end by 6 bases; junction bases not matched to a gene: 6. The CDR3: CASSLLRTGEDTQYF. CDR3 sequence (DNA): TGTGCCAGCAGCTTGTTGCGGACAGGGGAGGATACGCAGTATTTT.

The chain has TRBV9 and TRBJ2-7; D remains unclear. This CDR3 spans 9 amino acids. The ends were cut back, 10 bases at V and 6 bases at J, with 8 bases in the middle. Germline loops: CDR1 SGDLS, CDR2 YYNGEE. CDR3 nucleotides: TGTGCCCCCCCGGTCGAGCAGTACTTC. This codes for CAPPVEQYF.

This clone was observed once. J is TRBJ2-3 and V is TRBV15, with a tentative D call TRBD2 (5 bases). CDR1 and CDR2 from the germline V gene are LNHNV and YYDKDF (reference sequence). This CDR3 comprises 15 residues. V lost 0 bases and J 0 bases, leaving 7 bases between the germline ends. The DNA for the CDR3 is TGTGCCACCAGCAGAGACGGGGTGAGCACAGATACGCAGTATTTT. Translating gives CATSRDGVSTDTQYF.

The chain carries TRBV7-3 and TRBJ2-3; maybe TRBD2 (5 bases). The V gene's germline CDR1 is SGHTA and CDR2 FQGTGA. Trimming shortened V by 5 bases and J by 4 bases, and 19 bases separated the two germline ends. This CDR3 has 16 amino acids. CDR3 protein: CASSPSLATGSDTQYF. As DNA, the CDR3 is TGTGCCAGCAGCCCCTCGCTAGCAACGGGCTCAGATACGCAGTATTTT.

The table lists this clone with a few counts. This chain connects TRBV19 to TRBJ2-7, with 7 positions matching TRBD1. The V segment lost 1 base and the J segment 5 bases; nucleotides outside the gene matches: 11. The CDR3 is made up of 16 amino acids. Germline V lookup: CDR1 LNHDA, CDR2 SQIVND (reference sequence). CDR3 in DNA: TGTGCCAGTAGTATAGGGACCACAGGGGCTCCCCACGAGCAGTACTTC. The encoded protein is CASSIGTTGAPHEQYF.

This rearrangement joins TRBV6-5 to TRBJ2-7, with 7 bases aligning to TRBD2. The CDR3 totals 14 residues. CDR1 and CDR2 from the germline V gene are MNHEY and SVGAGI. Losses at the gene ends were 6 bases for V and 0 bases for J; bases not matched to a gene: 5. CDR3 sequence (DNA): TGTGCCAGCAGCACCACTAGCGACTCCTACGAGCAGTACTTC. Protein: CASSTTSDSYEQYF.

The chain carries TRBV6-1 and TRBJ1-2; TRBD1 aligns across 8 bases. The length of the CDR3 is 14 residues. Germline loops: CDR1 MNHNS, CDR2 SASEGT. V lost 1 base, J lost 8 bases, and 6 bases stayed unmatched. CDR3 nucleotide sequence: TGTGCCAGCAGTGAAGTAGGACAGGGTGGAGGCTACACCTTC. Translation gives CASSEVGQGGGYTF.

The CDR3 DNA follows: TGTGCCAGCAGTGAAGGATCACACTACTACGAGCAGTACTTC. Translation: CASSEGSHYYEQYF. This chain uses TRBV25-1 with TRBJ2-7, with no clear D. The CDR3 consists of 14 residues. V lost 2 bases to trimming and J lost 3 bases, with 11 bases between them. Germline V gene lookup returns CDR1 MGHDK and CDR2 SYGVNS.

The CDR3 region is CASTTGNYEQYF. CDR3 coding DNA: TGTGCCTCAACGACAGGTAACTACGAGCAGTACTTC. The rearrangement joins TRBV30 to TRBJ2-7, with D possibly matching TRBD1 (6 bases). CDR3 size: 12 residues. Per germline, CDR1 GTSNPN and CDR2 SVGIG (reference sequence). With 7 bases removed from V and 3 bases from J, the gap between germline ends came to 13 bases.

This chain links TRBV15 with TRBJ2-7; 8 nucleotides line up with TRBD1. Germline V lookup: CDR1 LNHNV, CDR2 YYDKDF (reference sequence). The CDR3 covers 15 residues. The V segment lost 0 bases and the J segment 6 bases; nucleotides outside the gene matches: 7. The DNA of the CDR3 is TGTGCCACCAGCAGAGACCGACAGGGGACCAGCGAGCAGTACTTC. Translation: CATSRDRQGTSEQYF.

This chain connects TRBV18 to TRBJ2-1, with 7 bases that match TRBD2. Germline assignment: CDR1 KGHSH and CDR2 LQKENI. This CDR3 region has 14 residues. The V segment lost 0 bases and the J segment 6 bases; nucleotides outside the gene matches: 2. The chain's CDR3 is CASSPPSSGNEQFF. The CDR3 region has the DNA TGTGCCAGCTCACCACCGTCTAGCGGCAATGAGCAGTTCTTC. The variable domain in full, completed from reference TRBV18 and TRBJ2-1, reads NAGVMQNPRHLVRRRGQEARLRCSPMKGHSHVYWYRQLPEEGLKFMVYLQKENIIDESGMPKERFSAEFPKEGPSILRIQQVVRGDSAAYFCASSPPSSGNEQFFGPGTRLTVL.

The J gene is TRBJ2-1, the V gene TRBV9; D remains unclear. The CDR3 sequence is 15 residues long. The V and J ends lost 4 bases and 7 bases respectively, with 18 bases between them. From germline, CDR1 is SGDLS and CDR2 YYNGEE. The CDR3: CASSTDPGPENEQFF. The DNA of the CDR3 is TGTGCCAGCAGCACCGACCCGGGTCCCGAAAATGAGCAGTTCTTC.

This clone was seen only once. Distinct nucleotide sequences in the sample also encode this CDR3. The chain joins TRBV19 to TRBJ1-1; maybe TRBD1 (5 bases). CDR3 length: 13 residues. The ends were cut back, 3 bases at V and 5 bases at J, with 10 bases in the middle. The germline gives CDR1 LNHDA, CDR2 SQIVND (reference sequence). CDR3 sequence reads: CASSIQGGTEAFF. The CDR3 DNA follows: TGTGCCAGTAGTATCCAGGGAGGTACTGAAGCTTTCTTT. Complete variable domain (other parts from reference TRBV19 and TRBJ1-1): DGGITQSPKYLFRKEGQNVTLSCEQNLNHDAMYWYRQDPGQGLRLIYYSQIVNDFQKGDIAEGYSVSREKKESFPLTVTSAQKNPTAFYLCASSIQGGTEAFFGQGTRLTVV.

In nucleotides, the CDR3 is TGTGCCAGCTCACCGGGACTAGCGGGATCAGGGGACTACGAGCAGTACTTC. It encodes CASSPGLAGSGDYEQYF. The chain joins TRBV18 to TRBJ2-7, with 13 bases lining up with TRBD2. CDR3 length: 17 amino acids. After removal of 3 bases from V and 3 bases from J, the junction contained 8 bases not matched to a gene. Germline-derived CDR1 and CDR2 are KGHSH and LQKENI. Using reference TRBV18 and TRBJ2-7 for the parts outside the CDR3, the full variable domain is NAGVMQNPRHLVRRRGQEARLRCSPMKGHSHVYWYRQLPEEGLKFMVYLQKENIIDESGMPKERFSAEFPKEGPSILRIQQVVRGDSAAYFCASSPGLAGSGDYEQYFGPGTRLTVT.

The chain has TRBV7-8 and TRBJ1-2; weak D call: TRBD1 (5 bases). V gave up 3 bases and J gave up 7 bases, with 15 bases separating them. This CDR3 spans 14 amino acids. CDR1 is SGHVS and CDR2 is FQNEAQ in the germline V gene. CDR3 amino acids: CASSFDAGLGGYTF. CDR3 nucleotide sequence: TGTGCCAGCAGCTTCGACGCGGGGCTGGGTGGCTACACCTTC.

The J gene is TRBJ1-1, the V gene TRBV6-5; D uncertain. This CDR3 is 15 amino acids long. V was shortened by 2 bases and J by 0 bases, with 10 bases between the two germline ends. Germline V CDR1 and CDR2: MNHEY, SVGAGI. This CDR3 is CASSYGRRMNTEAFF. The CDR3 DNA is TGTGCCAGCAGTTACGGGCGGAGGATGAACACTGAAGCTTTCTTT.

Only one count was recorded for this clone. The gene calls are TRBV19 and TRBJ2-7; tentative D call: TRBD1 (6 bases). The CDR3 consists of 12 residues. Trimming left V 4 bases short and J 4 bases short, with 8 bases between. The germline V gene has CDR1 LNHDA and CDR2 SQIVND (reference sequence). Here the CDR3 reads CASSTQGYEQYF. CDR3 bases: TGTGCCAGTAGTACACAGGGATACGAGCAGTACTTC.

This clone was detected a few times. This chain's CDR3 is CASKKTVSSYEQYF. In DNA form, the CDR3 reads TGTGCCAGCAAGAAGACAGTGAGCTCCTACGAGCAGTACTTC. This rearrangement joins TRBV6-5 to TRBJ2-7; D might be TRBD1 (5 bases). CDR1 and CDR2 from the germline V gene are MNHEY and SVGAGI. Trimming cost V 7 bases and J 0 bases, with 13 bases left between them. The CDR3 has 14 amino acids.

This chain connects TRBV18 to TRBJ2-5; D possibly corresponds to TRBD2 (6 bases). V lost 8 bases and J 4 bases, leaving 20 bases between the germline ends. CDR1 is KGHSH, CDR2 LQKENI, per germline. CDR3 size: 15 residues. The CDR3 sequence is CASGPGLGPGETQYF. As DNA, the CDR3 is TGTGCCAGCGGGCCGGGACTGGGACCCGGAGAGACCCAGTACTTC.

The rearrangement uses TRBV10-3 and TRBJ1-2; no reliable D call. The CDR3 loop spans 12 amino acids. Trimming pared 5 bases from V and 0 bases from J, leaving 4 bases between. Per the germline V gene, CDR1 is ENHRY and CDR2 is SYGVKD. As DNA, the CDR3 is TGTGCCATCAGTCAATCTAACTATGGCTACACCTTC. This encodes CAISQSNYGYTF.

This clone showed up just a few times. The V call is TRBV27, the J call TRBJ2-1, with unresolved D. Germline loops: CDR1 MNHEY, CDR2 SMNVEV (reference sequence). V was shortened by 6 bases and J by 0 bases, with 9 bases between the two germline ends. The CDR3 covers 14 residues. CDR3 protein: CASRTPSSYNEQFF. The CDR3 DNA follows: TGTGCCAGCAGGACCCCCAGCTCCTACAATGAGCAGTTCTTC.

The V and J genes are TRBV12-3 or TRBV12-4 and TRBJ2-5; D may be TRBD1 or TRBD2 (5 bases each). The CDR3 covers 12 residues. V was pared by 9 bases and J by 3 bases, with 11 bases between. CDR3 nucleotide sequence: TGTGCCAGTGGGACCGATAAAGAGACCCAGTACTTC. It translates to CASGTDKETQYF.

The rearrangement uses TRBV30 and TRBJ1-2; 9 bases are a match to TRBD1. Trimming cost V 7 bases and J 7 bases; bases outside gene matches: 13. Germline V gives CDR1 GTSNPN, CDR2 SVGIG (reference sequence). The CDR3 covers 14 residues. The CDR3 region has the DNA TGTGCCTCATCACCGGGACAGGGTACACTTGGCTACACCTTC. The encoded protein is CASSPGQGTLGYTF.

The chain joins TRBV12-3 or TRBV12-4 to TRBJ1-2, with 8 bases identical to TRBD1. The V gene end was trimmed by 6 bases and the J gene end by 7 bases; junction bases not matched to a gene: 7. The length of the CDR3 is 13 residues. The CDR3 loop reads CASRQTGTGGYTF. DNA of the CDR3: TGTGCCAGCAGACAGACAGGGACAGGTGGCTACACCTTC.

The chain has TRBV7-9 and TRBJ2-5; D call uncertain. Trimming took off 6 bases at V and 5 bases at J, with 19 bases between the two ends. The germline V gene has CDR1 SEHNR and CDR2 FQNEAQ (reference sequence). The CDR3 covers 15 residues. The CDR3 reads CASSQFGPQVETQYF. Written as DNA, the CDR3 is TGTGCCAGCAGTCAATTCGGGCCCCAGGTCGAGACCCAGTACTTC.

CDR3 DNA sequence: TGTGCCAGCAGCACACTGGGCCAGATCCAGCCCCAGCATTTT. Protein sequence: CASSTLGQIQPQHF. The chain joins TRBV7-9 to TRBJ1-5; D gene ambiguous. In germline, CDR1 is SEHNR, CDR2 FQNEAQ (reference sequence). The CDR3 covers 14 residues. Trimming left V 5 bases short and J 7 bases short, with 15 bases between.

The chain joins TRBV7-3 to TRBJ1-5, with D possibly matching TRBD1 (5 bases). This CDR3 has 18 residues. Trimming pared 5 bases from V and 0 bases from J, leaving 20 bases between. In germline, CDR1 is SGHTA, CDR2 FQGTGA. In DNA, the CDR3 is TGTGCCAGCAGCACCCGTGGGGCAGGGTGGGATAGCAATCAGCCCCAGCATTTT. Protein product: CASSTRGAGWDSNQPQHF.

The V gene is TRBV30, the J gene TRBJ1-6; 9 positions match TRBD1. The CDR3 loop spans 14 amino acids. V trimming: 5 bases; J trimming: 9 bases; junction bases outside the gene matches: 8. Germline assignment: CDR1 GTSNPN and CDR2 SVGIG (reference sequence). CDR3: CAWWTGVSGSPLHF. CDR3 DNA sequence: TGTGCCTGGTGGACAGGGGTGAGTGGTTCACCCCTCCACTTT.

This sequence joins TRBV6-1 and TRBJ1-5; 7 nucleotides match TRBD1. J gave up 4 bases and V 2 bases, and 5 bases lay outside the gene matches. This CDR3 has 15 amino acids. CDR1 is MNHNS, CDR2 SASEGT, per germline. The CDR3 protein is CASSERGQFNQPQHF. CDR3 in DNA: TGTGCCAGCAGTGAAAGGGGACAGTTTAATCAGCCCCAGCATTTT.

The J gene is TRBJ2-1, the V gene TRBV7-8, with D perhaps TRBD1 (7 bases). Germline-derived CDR1 and CDR2 are SGHVS and FQNEAQ. V dropped 2 bases and J dropped 0 bases, with 17 bases sitting between them. The CDR3 is made up of 18 amino acids. CDR3 DNA: TGTGCCAGCAGCTTATTGGGCAGGGGGGCGAGCTCCTACAATGAGCAGTTCTTC. Its protein product is CASSLLGRGASSYNEQFF.